The clone carrying this T cell receptor (beta chain) was picked up many times. The data stem from a study of regulatory T cells in long-lasting Graves disease. Arm-PCR with iRepertoire HTBI primers amplified the CDR3 regions for these TCR beta libraries. MiXCR, run by TCRdb on the multiplex PCR reads, gives a single entry per CDR3 protein. The repertoire holds hundreds of thousands of distinct CDR3 sequences, with about 16% as singletons. As to time point: newly diagnosed GD, antithyroid drugs for less than 3 months. Preparation of the TCR library used RNA extracted from PBMCs. Trimming shortened V by 7 bases and J by 1 base, and 14 bases separated the two germline ends. Germline loops: CDR1 MNHNS, CDR2 SASEGT. This CDR3 spans 15 amino acids. These same data were also listed under a study on T cells in Graves' hyperthyroidism and ophthalmopathy. That source notes: When the TCR CDR3 underwent first-round RT-PCR, the HTBI primer set was used.

V is TRBV6-1 and J is TRBJ1-3, with TRBD1 as a possible D gene (6 bases). The specimen comprised peripheral blood mononuclear cells (PBMCs), sampled at new diagnosis, from a patient treated with antithyroid drugs. The receptor was derived from a woman in her 30s with Graves disease. CDR3 in amino acids: CASTGAFPSGNTIYF. The CDR3 DNA sequence: TGTGCCAGCACGGGGGCCTTTCCATCTGGAAACACCATATATTTT.